Below, one T cell receptor (beta chain) is given with its context. The target antigen is unknown. This entry comes from a study of shared clonotypes between healthy human individuals. In the study overall: Samples came from a couple of female and three male donors aged 18 to 49. Each donor contributed plates that comprised three CD4 naive, three CD4 memory, two CD8 naive and one CD8 memory.

Assay: immunoSEQ multiplex PCR; the TCRdb copy retains only in-frame clones and omits some. The sample lists approximately 1,000,000 clones; 60% to 85% were seen once. Donors comprised only Caucasian adults living in Nashville, Tennessee. Study outcomes and limitations: Represented diversity (both genetic and exposure-history) was limited by the small number of donors.

Germline V lookup: CDR1 SGDLS, CDR2 YYNGEE. The CDR3 spans 12 residues. Trimming pared 4 bases from V and 4 bases from J, leaving 6 bases between. This chain links TRBV9 with TRBJ1-3, with unresolved D. The receptor was isolated from a man between 18 and 29 years old in good health. Some clones in this sample may be carry-over from other donors' samples. Sequenced material: memory CD4+ T cells from PBMCs. Subset indicated: CD45RA-negative fraction. The CDR3, as DNA: TGTGCCAGCAGCATTCAGGGAAACACCATATATTTT. Its translation: CASSIQGNTIYF.